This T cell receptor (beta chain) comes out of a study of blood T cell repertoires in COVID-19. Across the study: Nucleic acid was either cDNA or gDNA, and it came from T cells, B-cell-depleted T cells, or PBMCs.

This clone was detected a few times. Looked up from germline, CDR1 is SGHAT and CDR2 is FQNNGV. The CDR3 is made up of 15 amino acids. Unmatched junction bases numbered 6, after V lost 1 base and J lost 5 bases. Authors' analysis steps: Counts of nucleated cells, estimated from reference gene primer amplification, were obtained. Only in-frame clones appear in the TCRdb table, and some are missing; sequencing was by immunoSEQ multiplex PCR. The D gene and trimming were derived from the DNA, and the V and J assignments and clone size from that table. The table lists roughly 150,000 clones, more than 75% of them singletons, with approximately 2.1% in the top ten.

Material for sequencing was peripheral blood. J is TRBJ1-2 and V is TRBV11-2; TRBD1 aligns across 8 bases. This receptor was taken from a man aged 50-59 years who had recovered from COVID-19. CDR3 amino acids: CASSLGQGAGYGYTF. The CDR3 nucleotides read TGTGCCAGCAGCTTAGGGCAGGGGGCAGGGTATGGCTACACCTTC.